This TCR beta chain comes out of a study of shared clonotypes between healthy human individuals. Among the donors, all were Caucasian adults who lived in Nashville, Tennessee. Researchers drew on tens of millions of PBMCs for genomic DNA from unsorted samples. This CDR3 has 15 amino acids. The germline V gene encodes CDR1 GTSNPN and CDR2 SVGIG (reference sequence). Clones were read by immunoSEQ multiplex PCR, and TCRdb kept only the in-frame ones, dropping some. Here the sample spans approximately 470,000 clones, about 84% being singletons. About this clone: Its ends do not fully match the called genes, so a read error is possible.

The sequence was obtained from a woman aged 40 to 49 in good health. Some clones in this sample may be carry-over from other donors' samples. J is TRBJ2-2 and V is TRBV30; D is possibly TRBD2 (7 bases). The sample consisted of PBMCs. CDR3 bases: TGTGCCTGGGAGGGGGGGCTAGCGGTAACCGTGGAGCTGTTTTTT. Protein product: CAWEGGLAVTVELFF.